This entry lists 20 T cell receptor beta chains sequenced from one sample in a study of cytomegalovirus exposure and HLA in healthy donors. PCR was performed using 60 Vbeta and 13 Jbeta primers. Only in-frame clones appear in the TCRdb table, and some are missing; sequencing was by immunoSEQ multiplex PCR. The table has 100,000 to 150,000 clones, around 75% seen once; the top ten hold roughly 10%. Sequencing was done on a sample of PBMCs. The receptors come from a woman between 50 and 59 years old in good health and CMV-seropositive.

The chain recombines TRBV5-4 with TRBJ1-3; D call uncertain. Germline values: CDR1 SGHNT, CDR2 YYREEE (reference sequence). CDR3 size: 15 residues. V dropped 4 bases and J dropped 2 bases, with 13 bases sitting between them. CDR3 amino acids: CASSIAGFPGNTIYF. The CDR3 region has the DNA TGTGCCAGCAGCATTGCGGGGTTCCCTGGAAACACCATATATTTT.

The V gene is TRBV11-1, the J gene TRBJ2-3; a weak D match, TRBD1 (5 bases). The germline gives CDR1 SGHAT, CDR2 FQDESV (reference sequence). Trimming stripped 6 bases from V and 1 base from J, with 5 bases between. This CDR3 has 12 residues. In nucleotides, the CDR3 is TGTGCCAGCAGAGGGGGCACAGATACGCAGTATTTT. Translating it yields CASRGGTDTQYF.

The V and J genes are TRBV6-1 and TRBJ2-7, with D possibly being TRBD1 (5 bases). CDR1 is MNHNS and CDR2 is SASEGT in the germline V gene. The ends were cut back, 2 bases at V and 6 bases at J, with 17 bases in the middle. The CDR3 extends over 15 amino acids. The CDR3 DNA follows: TGTGCCAGCAGTGAATCGATTATCCAGGGTCGCGAGCAGTACTTC. It encodes CASSESIIQGREQYF.

The genes are TRBV7-2 and TRBJ2-7, with D possibly matching TRBD2 (5 bases). CDR3 length: 15 residues. The germline V gene has CDR1 SGHTA and CDR2 FQGNSA. The ends were cut back, 1 base at V and 6 bases at J, with 16 bases in the middle. CDR3 loop: CASSLGGNIFAEQYF. The CDR3 region has the DNA TGTGCCAGCAGCTTAGGAGGGAATATCTTCGCCGAGCAGTACTTC. Full variable domain (rest looked up from reference TRBV7-2 and TRBJ2-7): GAGVSQSPSNKVTEKGKDVELRCDPISGHTALYWYRQSLGQGLEFLIYFQGNSAPDKSGLPSDRFSAERTGGSVSTLTIQRTQQEDSAVYLCASSLGGNIFAEQYFGPGTRLTVT.

The V gene is TRBV4-3, the J gene TRBJ2-2; D is perhaps TRBD2 (6 bases). Germline V CDR1 and CDR2: LGHNA, YSLEER. This CDR3 is built from 15 residues. Trimming left V 0 bases short and J 4 bases short, with 9 bases between. The CDR3 DNA reads TGCGCCAGCAGCCAAGATCGGAGGGCCACCGGGGAGCTGTTTTTT. Its translation: CASSQDRRATGELFF.

This clone was recorded only once. This chain uses TRBV7-6 with TRBJ1-4; D remains unclear. CDR1 and CDR2 (germline): SGHVS, FNYEAQ. V gave up 2 bases and J gave up 6 bases, with 22 bases separating them. The CDR3 is 18 amino acids. CDR3 residues: CASSLSIQTASWHEKLFF. In DNA, the CDR3 is TGTGCCAGCAGCTTATCCATCCAGACTGCCTCATGGCATGAAAAACTGTTTTTT.

The chain is built from TRBV19 and TRBJ2-1; maybe TRBD1 (5 bases). In germline, CDR1 is LNHDA, CDR2 SQIVND (reference sequence). V shed 7 bases and J shed 2 bases, with 15 bases lying between them. The CDR3 loop spans 15 amino acids. CDR3 nucleotides: TGTGCCAGTACATCGGCAGGGATTCCCTACAATGAGCAGTTCTTC. Translating it yields CASTSAGIPYNEQFF.

The rearrangement links TRBV4-3 to TRBJ2-2; no clear D. V dropped 4 bases and J dropped 6 bases, with 12 bases sitting between them. Looked up from germline, CDR1 is LGHNA and CDR2 is YSLEER. The CDR3 length is 14 residues. The CDR3 is CASSPQVKAGELFF. Here the CDR3 DNA reads TGCGCCAGCAGCCCCCAGGTAAAGGCCGGGGAGCTGTTTTTT.

The chain recombines TRBV6-5 with TRBJ1-1, with 8 bases matching TRBD1. The CDR3 runs to 15 residues. The junction had 8 bases not matched to a gene; V was cut back by 5 bases and J by 3 bases. In germline, CDR1 is MNHEY, CDR2 SVGAGI. The CDR3, as DNA: TGTGCCAGCAGTAACTATCAGGGGGCTGACACTGAAGCTTTCTTT. This gives the protein CASSNYQGADTEAFF.

This sequence joins TRBV11-2 and TRBJ2-3, with 7 positions matching TRBD1. In germline, CDR1 is SGHAT, CDR2 FQNNGV. There are 16 residues in the CDR3. V dropped 5 bases and J dropped 0; count of bases not matched to a gene: 8. The CDR3 nucleotides read TGTGCCAGCAGCCCCAGGGCCAGGGGGAGCACAGATACGCAGTATTTT. Protein product: CASSPRARGSTDTQYF.

This chain connects TRBV5-1 to TRBJ2-7; D not resolved. The germline V gene has CDR1 SGHRS and CDR2 YFSETQ. The CDR3 is made up of 15 amino acids. The V gene lost 0 bases and the J gene lost 3 bases, with 13 bases spanning the gap. The CDR3 DNA reads TGCGCCAGCAGCTTGGAGGTTGGCGGATACTACGAGCAGTACTTC. Translated, it gives CASSLEVGGYYEQYF.

CDR3 DNA sequence: TGTGCCACCCACCACCGCGTGAACACTGAAGCTTTCTTT. Amino acids: CATHHRVNTEAFF. The V call is TRBV5-4, the J call TRBJ1-1; no clear D gene. With 9 bases removed from V and 0 bases from J, the gap between germline ends came to 12 bases. The CDR3 is made up of 13 amino acids. Germline V gene lookup returns CDR1 SGHNT and CDR2 YYREEE (reference sequence).

The chain has TRBV7-9 and TRBJ2-2, with 7 bases fitting TRBD2. V shed 7 bases, J shed 5 bases, and the junction held 10 bases outside the gene matches. The CDR3 is 15 residues long. Looked up from germline, CDR1 is SEHNR and CDR2 is FQNEAQ (reference sequence). The CDR3 region is CASILRRESTGELFF. In DNA, the CDR3 is TGTGCCAGCATCCTTCGGCGGGAGTCTACCGGGGAGCTGTTTTTT.

The chain carries TRBV4-3 and TRBJ1-2, with 10 bases identical to TRBD1. CDR1 and CDR2 (germline): LGHNA, YSLEER. V shed 1 base and J 8 bases; nucleotides not matched to a gene: 4. CDR3 length: 14 amino acids. The CDR3 reads CASSQGQGAYGYTF. The DNA of the CDR3 is TGCGCCAGCAGCCAAGGACAGGGGGCGTACGGCTACACCTTC.

V gene TRBV29-1 combines with J gene TRBJ2-1; 11 nucleotides agree with TRBD2. Per the germline V gene, CDR1 is SQVTM and CDR2 is ANQGSEA. J was trimmed by 6 bases and V by 5 bases; bases with no gene match: 6. The CDR3 totals 14 residues. The CDR3 sequence is CSVNGLAGANEQFF. DNA for the CDR3: TGCAGCGTTAATGGACTAGCGGGTGCCAATGAGCAGTTCTTC.

This clone came up a few times. The chain has TRBV6-4 and TRBJ2-5, with D possibly being TRBD1 (6 bases). CDR3 length equals 13 residues. V was pared by 6 bases and J by 5 bases, with 13 bases between. Germline lookup yields CDR1 MRHNA and CDR2 SNTAGT. This CDR3 is CASSPSRGETQYF. The CDR3 coding sequence is TGTGCCAGCAGCCCTTCTAGGGGGGAGACCCAGTACTTC.

V is TRBV18 and J is TRBJ2-7; 8 bases match TRBD2. Germline values: CDR1 KGHSH, CDR2 LQKENI. Trimming took 1 base from V and 5 from J; bases not matched to a gene: 7. CDR3 size: 15 residues. The CDR3 reads CASSPRERELHEQYF. In nucleotides, the CDR3 is TGTGCCAGCTCACCACGGGAGCGGGAGCTCCACGAGCAGTACTTC.

The chain is built from TRBV4-3 and TRBJ2-3; TRBD2 matches at 10 bases. After removal of 1 base from V and 3 bases from J, the junction contained 7 bases not matched to a gene. The germline gives CDR1 LGHNA, CDR2 YSLEER. CDR3 length equals 17 residues. The CDR3 DNA is TGCGCCAGCAGCCAAGGTGGAGCGGGGGGGCGAACAGATACGCAGTATTTT. This translates into CASSQGGAGGRTDTQYF.

J is TRBJ1-2 and V is TRBV5-1; 9 bases are a match to TRBD1. CDR3 length: 13 amino acids. J was trimmed by 8 bases and V by 3 bases; bases with no gene match: 5. From germline, CDR1 is SGHRS and CDR2 YFSETQ. This CDR3 reads CASSSQGAQGYTF. The CDR3 DNA reads TGCGCCAGCAGCTCACAGGGGGCGCAGGGCTACACCTTC.

V gene TRBV6-1 combines with J gene TRBJ1-1; a weak D match, TRBD1 (6 bases). This CDR3 is built from 16 residues. Germline CDR1 reads MNHNS; CDR2 reads SASEGT. V was clipped by 2 bases and J by 0 bases, with 13 bases between them. The CDR3 sequence is CASSETPGQLNTEAFF. CDR3 bases: TGTGCCAGCAGTGAAACCCCCGGACAGCTGAACACTGAAGCTTTCTTT.